A selection of T cell receptor beta chains follows, all from one sample in a study of T-cell reconstitution after alpha-beta-depleted transplantation in children. One entry per CDR3 protein, called by TCRdb with MiXCR from the PCR reads. The repertoire consists of over 200,000 distinct CDR3 sequences, with about 11% occurring once and the leading ten covering under 30%. The sample consisted of PBMCs, taken before TCRalphabeta/CD19-depleted stem cell transplant. These receptors all come from a child under two years old with acute myeloid leukemia, due to receive a stem cell transplant. Both conserved end residues are part of each CDR3.

J gene: TRBJ1-4; V gene: TRBV12-3/TRBV12-4; CDR3 protein: CASSPTFNEKLFF
J gene: TRBJ2-3; V gene: TRBV12-3/TRBV12-4; CDR3 protein: CASSPGLATDTQYF
J gene: TRBJ1-5; V gene: TRBV6-2/TRBV6-3; CDR3 protein: CASKGHANQPQHF
J gene: TRBJ1-1; V gene: TRBV5-1; CDR3 protein: CASTAGTSNTEAFF
J gene: TRBJ1-6; V gene: TRBV6-5; CDR3 protein: CASSYQTGNNSPLHF
J gene: TRBJ2-7; V gene: TRBV5-1; CDR3 protein: CASSLEGDIIEQYF
J gene: TRBJ2-2; V gene: TRBV20-1; CDR3 protein: CSVPGLAGVGTGELFF
J gene: TRBJ1-5; V gene: TRBV7-4; CDR3 protein: CVRSLAVDQPQHF
J gene: TRBJ2-5; V gene: TRBV7-6; CDR3 protein: CASSSRWTAGGETQYF
J gene: TRBJ2-1; V gene: TRBV7-9; CDR3 protein: CASSLTPDWTYNEQFF
J gene: TRBJ2-1; V gene: TRBV29-1; CDR3 protein: CSLQGMAGYEQFF
J gene: TRBJ2-7; V gene: TRBV6-5; CDR3 protein: CASRVSGTSLYEQYF